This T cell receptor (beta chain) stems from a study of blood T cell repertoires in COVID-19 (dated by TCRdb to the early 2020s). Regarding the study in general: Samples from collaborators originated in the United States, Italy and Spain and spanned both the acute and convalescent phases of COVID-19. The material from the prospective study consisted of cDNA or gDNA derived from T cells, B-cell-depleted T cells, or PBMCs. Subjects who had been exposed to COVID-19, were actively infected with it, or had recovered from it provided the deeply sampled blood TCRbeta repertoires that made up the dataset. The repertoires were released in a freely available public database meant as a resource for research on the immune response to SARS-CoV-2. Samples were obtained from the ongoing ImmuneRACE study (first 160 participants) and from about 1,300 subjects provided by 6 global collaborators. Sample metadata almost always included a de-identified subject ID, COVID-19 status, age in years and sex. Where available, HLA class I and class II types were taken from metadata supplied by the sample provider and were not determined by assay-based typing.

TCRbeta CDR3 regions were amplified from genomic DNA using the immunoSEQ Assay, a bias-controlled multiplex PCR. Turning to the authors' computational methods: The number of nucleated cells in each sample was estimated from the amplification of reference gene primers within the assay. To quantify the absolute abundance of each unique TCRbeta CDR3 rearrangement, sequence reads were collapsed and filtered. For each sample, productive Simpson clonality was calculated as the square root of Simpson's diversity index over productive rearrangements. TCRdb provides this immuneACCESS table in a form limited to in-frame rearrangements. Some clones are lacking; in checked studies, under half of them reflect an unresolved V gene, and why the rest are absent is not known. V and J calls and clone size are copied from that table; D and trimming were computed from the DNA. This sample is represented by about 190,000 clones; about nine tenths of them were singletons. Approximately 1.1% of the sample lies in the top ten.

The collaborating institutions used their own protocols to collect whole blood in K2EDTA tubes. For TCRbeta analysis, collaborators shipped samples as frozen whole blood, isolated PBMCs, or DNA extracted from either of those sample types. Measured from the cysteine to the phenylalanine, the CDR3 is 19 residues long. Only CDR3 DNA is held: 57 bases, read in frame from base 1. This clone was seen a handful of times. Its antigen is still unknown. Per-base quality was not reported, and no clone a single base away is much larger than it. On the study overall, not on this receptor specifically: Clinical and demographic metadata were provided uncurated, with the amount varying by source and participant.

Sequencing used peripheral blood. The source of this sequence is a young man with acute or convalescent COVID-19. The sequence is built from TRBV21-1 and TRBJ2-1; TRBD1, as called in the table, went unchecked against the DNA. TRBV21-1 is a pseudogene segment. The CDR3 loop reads CASSRRGQAGPSSYNEQFF. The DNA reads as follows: TGTGCCAGCTCCCGAAGGGGACAGGCCGGGCCAAGCTCCTACAATGAGCAGTTCTTC.